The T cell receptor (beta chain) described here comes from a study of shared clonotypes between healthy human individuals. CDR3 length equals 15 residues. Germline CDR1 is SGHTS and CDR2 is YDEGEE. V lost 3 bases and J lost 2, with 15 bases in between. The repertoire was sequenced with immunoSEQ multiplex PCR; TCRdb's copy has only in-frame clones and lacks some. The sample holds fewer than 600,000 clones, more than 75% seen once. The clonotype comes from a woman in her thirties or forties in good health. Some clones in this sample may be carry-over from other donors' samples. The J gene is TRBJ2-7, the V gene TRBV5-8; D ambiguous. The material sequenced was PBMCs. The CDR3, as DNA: TGTGCCAGCAGCTCCCGACCCCAGCAAACCTACGAGCAGTACTTC. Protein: CASSSRPQQTYEQYF. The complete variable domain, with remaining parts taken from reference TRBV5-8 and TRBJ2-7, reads EAGVTQSPTHLIKTRGQQATLRCSPISGHTSVYWYQQALGLGLQFLLWYDEGEERNRGNFPPRFSGRQFPNYSSELNVNALELEDSALYLCASSSRPQQTYEQYFGPGTRLTVT.